This is a list of T cell receptor beta chains from one sample in a study of shared clonotypes between healthy human individuals. Profiled with immunoSEQ multiplex PCR; TCRdb holds only in-frame clones, not every one. The table shows some 2.1 million clones, with about 95% occurring only once. The sequencing input was naive CD8+ T cells sorted from blood. These receptors all come from a man between 18 and 29 years old in good health. Both conserved end residues are part of each CDR3. The D gene is left open where the match is weak. Size is omitted from some rows. Given values are once, few, many or a class for expanded clones.

length: 15
V: TRBV6-5
D: NA
J: TRBJ1-4
size: once
CDR3: CASRDSAATNEKLFF
DNA: TGTGCCAGCAGGGACAGCGCTGCAACTAATGAAAAACTGTTTTTT

length: 16
V: TRBV7-9
D: TRBD1
J: TRBJ1-2
size: NA
CDR3: CASSLFDDRVGYGYTF
DNA: TGTGCCAGCAGCTTATTCGACGACAGGGTAGGCTATGGCTACACCTTC

length: 14
V: TRBV9
D: NA
J: TRBJ1-1
size: once
CDR3: CASSVNDLNTEAFF
DNA: TGTGCCAGCAGCGTAAACGACTTGAACACTGAAGCTTTCTTT

length: 16
V: TRBV2
D: NA
J: TRBJ1-6
size: NA
CDR3: CASSSKVQGRNSPLHF
DNA: TGTGCCAGCAGCTCCAAGGTACAGGGTCGGAATTCACCCCTCCACTTT

length: 13
V: TRBV5-1
D: NA
J: TRBJ1-1
size: NA
CDR3: CASSPDTHTEAFF
DNA: TGCGCCAGCAGCCCGGACACCCACACTGAAGCTTTCTTT

length: 13
V: TRBV11-2
D: NA
J: TRBJ2-7
size: NA
CDR3: CASSVGNPYEQYF
DNA: TGTGCCAGCAGCGTGGGGAATCCCTACGAGCAGTACTTC

length: 16
V: TRBV4-3
D: TRBD2
J: TRBJ2-1
size: NA
CDR3: CASSQDLAGPYNEQFF
DNA: TGCGCCAGCAGCCAAGACCTAGCGGGACCATACAATGAGCAGTTCTTC

length: 11
V: TRBV19
D: NA
J: TRBJ2-2
size: NA
CDR3: CASTQSGELFF
DNA: TGTGCCAGTACCCAATCCGGGGAGCTGTTTTTT

length: 13
V: TRBV13
D: TRBD1
J: TRBJ2-7
size: NA
CDR3: CASSQDRAVEQYF
DNA: TGTGCCAGCAGTCAGGACAGGGCGGTCGAGCAGTACTTC

length: 13
V: TRBV30
D: NA
J: TRBJ2-1
size: NA
CDR3: CAWSPRGLNEQFF
DNA: TGTGCCTGGAGTCCTCGGGGACTTAATGAGCAGTTCTTC

length: 12
V: TRBV6-5
D: TRBD2
J: TRBJ2-5
size: NA
CDR3: CASTAGAGTQYF
DNA: TGTGCCAGCACAGCGGGGGCAGGGACCCAGTACTTC

length: 14
V: TRBV16
D: NA
J: TRBJ1-5
size: NA
CDR3: CASSQSRDNQPQHF
DNA: TGTGCCAGCAGCCAATCGAGAGACAATCAGCCCCAGCATTTT

length: 16
V: TRBV27
D: NA
J: TRBJ1-6
size: NA
CDR3: CASSFRESSYNSPLHF
DNA: TGTGCCAGCAGTTTTAGGGAGAGCTCCTATAATTCACCCCTCCACTTT

length: 14
V: TRBV2
D: TRBD2
J: TRBJ2-7
size: NA
CDR3: CATISREGNYEQYF
DNA: TGTGCCACAATTTCTCGGGAGGGCAACTACGAGCAGTACTTC

length: 11
V: TRBV4-1
D: NA
J: TRBJ2-7
size: NA
CDR3: CASSGGGEQYF
DNA: TGCGCCAGCAGCGGGGGCGGGGAGCAGTACTTC

length: 13
V: TRBV29-1
D: NA
J: TRBJ1-2
size: NA
CDR3: CSVEPDNNYGYTF
DNA: TGCAGCGTTGAACCGGACAATAACTATGGCTACACCTTC

length: 15
V: TRBV9
D: TRBD1
J: TRBJ2-7
size: once
CDR3: CASSATTGAAYEQYF
DNA: TGTGCCAGCAGCGCCACAACAGGGGCTGCCTACGAGCAGTACTTC

length: 13
V: TRBV27
D: NA
J: TRBJ2-7
size: few
CDR3: CASSLQGSYEQYF
DNA: TGTGCCAGCAGTTTGCAGGGCTCCTACGAGCAGTACTTC

length: 16
V: TRBV7-9
D: TRBD2
J: TRBJ2-7
size: NA
CDR3: CASSLPSSGSPYEQYF
DNA: TGTGCCAGCAGCTTACCCTCTAGCGGGAGCCCCTACGAGCAGTACTTC

length: 13
V: TRBV29-1
D: TRBD2
J: TRBJ2-5
size: NA
CDR3: CSVEDGGMETQYF
DNA: TGCAGCGTTGAAGACGGGGGGATGGAGACCCAGTACTTC

length: 15
V: TRBV15
D: TRBD2
J: TRBJ2-1
size: NA
CDR3: CATSDGGAVYNEQFF
DNA: TGTGCCACCAGCGACGGGGGGGCGGTCTACAATGAGCAGTTCTTC

length: 13
V: TRBV4-1
D: NA
J: TRBJ1-2
size: NA
CDR3: CASSPRRADGYTF
DNA: TGCGCCAGCAGCCCGCGACGGGCCGATGGCTACACCTTC

length: 17
V: TRBV25-1
D: TRBD2
J: TRBJ2-3
size: NA
CDR3: CASRASSGYTSTDTQYF
DNA: TGTGCCAGCAGAGCTTCTAGCGGGTACACTAGCACAGATACGCAGTATTTT

length: 14
V: TRBV19
D: NA
J: TRBJ1-1
size: NA
CDR3: CASSIRDYGTEAFF
DNA: TGTGCCAGTAGTATTAGGGATTACGGCACTGAAGCTTTCTTT

length: 15
V: TRBV6-5
D: TRBD1
J: TRBJ2-3
size: once
CDR3: CASSTGTGGTDTQYF
DNA: TGTGCCAGCAGTACCGGGACAGGGGGCACAGATACGCAGTATTTT

length: 15
V: TRBV7-9
D: NA
J: TRBJ2-7
size: NA
CDR3: CASSSHGSSSYEQYF
DNA: TGTGCCAGCAGCTCCCACGGCAGCAGCTCCTACGAGCAGTACTTC

length: 12
V: TRBV28
D: NA
J: TRBJ2-3
size: NA
CDR3: CASSLGSLDQYF
DNA: TGTGCCAGCAGTTTAGGTAGTTTGGACCAGTATTTT

length: 15
V: TRBV28
D: NA
J: TRBJ1-3
size: once
CDR3: CASSVGGGAGNTIYF
DNA: TGTGCCAGCAGTGTAGGGGGGGGAGCTGGAAACACCATATATTTT